This is a list of T cell receptor beta chains from one sample in a study of response to subunit inactivated influenza vaccine. TCRdb redid the calling of the RT-PCR reads with MiXCR, one entry per CDR3 protein. The sample lists over 150,000 distinct CDR3 sequences, roughly an eighth occurring once. This specimen was CD8+ T cells sorted from PBMCs, taken 4 to 6 days after vaccination. These receptors came from a man in his fifties or sixties who received an inactivated influenza vaccine. The CDR3 runs from the conserved cysteine through the conserved F or W. The D gene is left open where the match is weak. For some rows the clone size is stated as once, few or many, or as a class when expanded; others skip it.

TRBJ2-3,.,.,TRBV6-2/TRBV6-3,CASSWASPTDTQYF,TGTGCCAGCAGTTGGGCCTCGCCAACGGATACGCAGTATTTT
TRBJ2-3,TRBD2,few,TRBV28,CASNPATSGRDTQYF,TGTGCCAGCAATCCCGCGACTAGCGGGAGAGATACGCAGTATTTT
TRBJ2-1,.,few,TRBV7-3,CASPAPGNEQFF,TGTGCCAGCCCCGCCCCGGGCAATGAGCAGTTCTTC
TRBJ2-2,TRBD1,.,TRBV24-1,CATSEGRGYTGELFF,TGTGCCACCAGTGAAGGCAGGGGGTATACCGGGGAGCTGTTTTTT
TRBJ1-5,TRBD1,few,TRBV5-6,CASSWGTGGPQPQHF,TGTGCCAGCAGCTGGGGGACAGGGGGCCCTCAGCCCCAGCATTTT
TRBJ2-3,TRBD2,many,TRBV6-2/TRBV6-3,CASTPWTRDSTDTQYF,TGTGCCAGCACCCCGTGGACTAGAGACAGCACAGATACGCAGTATTTT
TRBJ2-7,TRBD2,few,TRBV9,CASSVGAAGGSYEQYF,TGTGCCAGCAGCGTAGGTGCAGCGGGAGGCTCCTACGAGCAGTACTTC
TRBJ2-7,.,few,TRBV27,CASSPVGKGEQYF,TGTGCCAGCAGTCCTGTGGGGAAAGGCGAGCAGTACTTC
TRBJ1-1,.,few,TRBV7-9,CASSISRTEAFF,TGTGCCAGCAGTATAAGTCGTACTGAAGCTTTCTTT
TRBJ2-1,TRBD2,few,TRBV4-2,CASSPGGGNEQFF,TGTGCCAGCAGCCCCGGGGGGGGCAATGAGCAGTTCTTC
TRBJ2-7,.,few,TRBV7-6,CASSLTESGEQYF,TGTGCCAGCAGCCTTACAGAGTCGGGCGAGCAGTACTTC
TRBJ2-7,TRBD1,.,TRBV29-1,CSVESDRETSYEQYF,TGCAGCGTTGAGTCCGACAGGGAAACCTCCTACGAGCAGTACTTC
TRBJ2-1,.,.,TRBV6-2/TRBV6-3,CASSYIGLGPYNEQFF,TGTGCCAGCAGTTACATTGGACTGGGTCCCTACAATGAGCAGTTCTTC
TRBJ2-1,TRBD2,few,TRBV19,CASSLGLAHEQFF,TGTGCCAGTAGTCTTGGACTAGCCCATGAGCAGTTCTTC
TRBJ2-1,.,once,TRBV4-3,CASSQDLAVEQFF,TGCGCCAGCAGCCAAGACTTAGCGGTAGAGCAGTTCTTC
TRBJ1-5,.,.,TRBV12-3/TRBV12-4,CASRIGVGQPQHF,TGTGCCAGCCGGATAGGGGTCGGACAGCCCCAGCATTTT
TRBJ2-1,.,.,TRBV7-8,CASSFRYNEQFF,TGTGCCAGCAGCTTCCGCTACAATGAGCAGTTCTTC
TRBJ2-1,TRBD1,few,TRBV7-8,CASSLERGPYNEQFF,TGTGCCAGCAGCTTAGAGAGGGGGCCCTACAATGAGCAGTTCTTC
TRBJ2-7,.,few,TRBV3-1,CASSQDRPWQRKYEQYF,TGTGCCAGCAGCCAAGATAGACCCTGGCAGCGAAAATACGAGCAGTACTTC
TRBJ2-7,.,.,TRBV20-1,CSARDLGTPPAYEQYF,TGCAGTGCTAGAGATCTCGGGACGCCTCCCGCCTACGAGCAGTACTTC
TRBJ2-7,.,many,TRBV9,CASSVDGSSSYEQYF,TGTGCCAGCAGCGTAGACGGATCGTCCTCCTACGAGCAGTACTTC
TRBJ2-1,TRBD1,.,TRBV12-3/TRBV12-4,CASSNPRDSLSWEQFF,TGTGCCAGCAGTAACCCCCGGGACAGCCTCAGCTGGGAGCAGTTCTTC
TRBJ2-7,.,many,TRBV28,CASSPDYEQYF,TGTGCCAGCAGCCCCGATTACGAGCAGTACTTC
TRBJ1-1,TRBD1,few,TRBV11-2,CASSLGTGSTEAFF,TGTGCCAGCAGCTTAGGGACAGGGAGCACTGAAGCTTTCTTT
TRBJ2-7,.,few,TRBV27,CASSLGGEHEQYF,TGTGCCAGCAGTTTAGGGGGAGAGCACGAGCAGTACTTC
TRBJ1-2,TRBD1,few,TRBV20-1,CSAWTGGLYGYTF,TGCAGTGCTTGGACAGGGGGGTTGTATGGCTACACCTTC
TRBJ2-5,TRBD2,.,TRBV9,CASSRSGSYETQYF,TGTGCCAGCAGCAGAAGCGGGAGTTACGAGACCCAGTACTTC
TRBJ2-7,TRBD2,few,TRBV6-5,CASSSGLASPREQYF,TGTGCCAGCAGTTCAGGACTAGCCTCTCCCCGAGAGCAGTACTTC
TRBJ2-7,.,.,TRBV5-1,CASSLVTAGHEQYF,TGCGCCAGCAGCTTGGTTACAGCGGGCCACGAGCAGTACTTC
TRBJ2-1,.,many,TRBV7-8,CASSLGRLTYNEQFF,TGTGCCAGCAGCTTGGGCAGGCTGACCTACAATGAGCAGTTCTTC